Described below is a single T cell receptor beta chain sequence and its context. Antigen: not known. Germline is not matched at one junction end, which may reflect a read error. Germline assignment: CDR1 SSHAT and CDR2 FNYEAQ (reference sequence). This CDR3 is built from 14 residues. The source of the sample is a study of cytotoxic CD8 clonotypes in ibrutinib-treated CLL. General study results and limits: Clonality went up at ibrutinib response and then declined back toward baseline at progression. Timing of sampling differed between sustained-remission and progressing patients.

The targeted sequencing depth was 1 in 200,000 to 1 in 1 million T cells. The protocol was immunoSEQ multiplex PCR, while the TCRdb copy is restricted to in-frame clones and leaves out a portion. The table lists tens of thousands of clones, approximately 50% of them singletons. This receptor was identified in a human donor with chronic lymphocytic leukemia. V and J are TRBV7-7 and TRBJ2-1; TRBD2 matches at 12 bases. The specimen was PBMCs, collected after 12 months of ibrutinib treatment. The CDR3 spells CASSLLAGGNEQFF. In DNA, the CDR3 is TGTGCTAGCAGCCTACTAGCGGGAGGCAATGAGCAGTTCTTC.